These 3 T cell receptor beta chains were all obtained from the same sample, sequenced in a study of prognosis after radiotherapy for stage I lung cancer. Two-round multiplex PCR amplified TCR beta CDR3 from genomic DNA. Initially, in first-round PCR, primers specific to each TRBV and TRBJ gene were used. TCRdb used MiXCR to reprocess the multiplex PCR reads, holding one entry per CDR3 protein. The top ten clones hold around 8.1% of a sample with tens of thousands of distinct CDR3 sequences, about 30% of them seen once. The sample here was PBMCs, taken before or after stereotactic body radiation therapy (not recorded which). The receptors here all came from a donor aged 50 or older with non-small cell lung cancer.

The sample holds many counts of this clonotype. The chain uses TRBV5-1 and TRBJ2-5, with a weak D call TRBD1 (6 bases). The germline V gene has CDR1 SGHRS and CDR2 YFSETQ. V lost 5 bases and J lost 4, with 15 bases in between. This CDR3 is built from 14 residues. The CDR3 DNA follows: TGCGCCAGCAGTGAAGACAGGTGGTCAGAGACCCAGTACTTC. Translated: CASSEDRWSETQYF.

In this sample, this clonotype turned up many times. CDR3: CASSILTEYGYTF. CDR3 bases: TGTGCCAGTAGTATACTGACAGAGTATGGCTACACCTTC. The J gene is TRBJ1-2, the V gene TRBV19, with D possibly being TRBD1 (5 bases). This CDR3 region has 13 residues. V gave up 2 bases and J gave up 5 bases, with 9 bases separating them. The germline V gene has CDR1 LNHDA and CDR2 SQIVND (reference sequence).

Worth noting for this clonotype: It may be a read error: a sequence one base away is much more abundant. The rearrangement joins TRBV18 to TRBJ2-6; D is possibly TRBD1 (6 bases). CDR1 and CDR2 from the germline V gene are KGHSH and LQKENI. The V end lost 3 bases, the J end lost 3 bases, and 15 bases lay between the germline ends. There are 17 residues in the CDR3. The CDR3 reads CASSPFTGTFGANVLTF. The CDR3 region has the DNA TGTGCCAGCTCACCTTTTACAGGGACCTTTGGGGCCAACGTCCTGACTTTC.